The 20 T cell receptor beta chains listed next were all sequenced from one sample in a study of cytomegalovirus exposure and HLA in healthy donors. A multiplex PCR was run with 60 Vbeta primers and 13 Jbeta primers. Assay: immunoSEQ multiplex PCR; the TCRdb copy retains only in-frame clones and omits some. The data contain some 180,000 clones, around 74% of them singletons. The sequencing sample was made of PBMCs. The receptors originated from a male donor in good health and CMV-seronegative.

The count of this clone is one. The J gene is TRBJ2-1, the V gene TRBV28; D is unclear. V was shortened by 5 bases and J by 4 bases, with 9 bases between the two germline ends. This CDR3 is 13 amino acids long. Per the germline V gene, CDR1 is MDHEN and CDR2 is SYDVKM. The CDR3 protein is CASSPARYNEQFF. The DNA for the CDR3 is TGTGCCAGCAGTCCGGCGCGGTACAATGAGCAGTTCTTC.

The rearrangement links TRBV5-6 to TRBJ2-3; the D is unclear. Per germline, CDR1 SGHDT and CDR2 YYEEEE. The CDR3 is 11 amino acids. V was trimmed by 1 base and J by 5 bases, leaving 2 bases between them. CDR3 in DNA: TGTGCCAGCAGCTTGCAAGATACGCAGTATTTT. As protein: CASSLQDTQYF.

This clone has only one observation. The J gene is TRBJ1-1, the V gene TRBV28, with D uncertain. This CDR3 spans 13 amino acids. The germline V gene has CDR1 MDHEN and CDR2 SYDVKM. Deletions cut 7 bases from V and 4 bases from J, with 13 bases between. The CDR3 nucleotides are TGTGCCAGCATTAAGACCCCGGGCACTGAAGCTTTCTTT. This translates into CASIKTPGTEAFF.

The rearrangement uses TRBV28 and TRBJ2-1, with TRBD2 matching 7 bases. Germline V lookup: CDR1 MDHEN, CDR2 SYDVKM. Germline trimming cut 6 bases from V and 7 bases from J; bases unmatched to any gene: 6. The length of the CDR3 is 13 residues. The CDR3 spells CASRDTSENEQFF. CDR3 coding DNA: TGTGCCAGCAGAGATACTAGCGAGAATGAGCAGTTCTTC.

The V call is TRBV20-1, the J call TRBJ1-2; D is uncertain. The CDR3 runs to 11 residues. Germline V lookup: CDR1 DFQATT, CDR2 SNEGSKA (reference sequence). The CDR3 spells CSSSVDYGYTF. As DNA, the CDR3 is TGCAGCTCCTCCGTTGACTATGGCTACACCTTC.

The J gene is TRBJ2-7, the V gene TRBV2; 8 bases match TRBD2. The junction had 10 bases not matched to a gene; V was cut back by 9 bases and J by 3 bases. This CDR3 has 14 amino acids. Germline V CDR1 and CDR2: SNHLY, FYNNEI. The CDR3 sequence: CARTNAAGDYEQYF. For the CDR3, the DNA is TGTGCCAGAACCAATGCAGCGGGAGACTACGAGCAGTACTTC. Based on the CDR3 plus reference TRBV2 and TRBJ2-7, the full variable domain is EPEVTQTPSHQVTQMGQEVILRCVPISNHLYFYWYRQILGQKVEFLVSFYNNEISEKSEIFDDQFSVERPDGSNFTLKIRSTKLEDSAMYFCARTNAAGDYEQYFGPGTRLTVT.

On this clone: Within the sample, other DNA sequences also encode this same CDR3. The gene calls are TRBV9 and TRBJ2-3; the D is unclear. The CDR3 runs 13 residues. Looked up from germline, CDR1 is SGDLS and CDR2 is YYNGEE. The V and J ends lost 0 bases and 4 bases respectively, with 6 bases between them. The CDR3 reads CASSVAWPDTQYF. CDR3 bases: TGTGCCAGCAGCGTAGCCTGGCCAGATACGCAGTATTTT.

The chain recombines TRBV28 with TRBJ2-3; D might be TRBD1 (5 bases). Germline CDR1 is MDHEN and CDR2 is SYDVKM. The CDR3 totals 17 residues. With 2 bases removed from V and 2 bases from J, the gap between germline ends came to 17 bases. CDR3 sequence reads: CASSLLLGEDTTDTQYF. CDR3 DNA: TGTGCCAGCAGTTTACTCTTGGGCGAGGACACCACAGATACGCAGTATTTT.

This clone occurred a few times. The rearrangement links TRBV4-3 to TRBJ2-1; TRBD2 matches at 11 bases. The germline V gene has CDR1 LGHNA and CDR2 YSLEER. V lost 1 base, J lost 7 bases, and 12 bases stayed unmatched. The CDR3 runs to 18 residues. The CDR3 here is CASSQGRLAGPIGNEQFF. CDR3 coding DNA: TGCGCCAGCAGCCAAGGGCGACTAGCGGGACCCATAGGGAATGAGCAGTTCTTC.

The CDR3 is CASRTGGRTGELFF. Here the CDR3 DNA reads TGTGCCAGCAGAACAGGGGGCCGGACCGGGGAGCTGTTTTTT. The chain links TRBV6-6 to TRBJ2-2, with TRBD1 identical over 9 bases. Germline CDR1 reads MNHNY; CDR2 reads SVGAGI (reference sequence). J was trimmed by 5 bases and V by 6 bases; bases with no gene match: 4. The CDR3 has 14 amino acids.

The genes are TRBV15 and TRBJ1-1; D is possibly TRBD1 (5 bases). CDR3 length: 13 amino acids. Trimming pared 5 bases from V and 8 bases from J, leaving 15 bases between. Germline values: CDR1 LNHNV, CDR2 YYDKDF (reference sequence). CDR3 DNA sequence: TGTGCCACCAGCGGGACTTGGGGCCCAGAAGCTTTCTTT. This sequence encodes CATSGTWGPEAFF.

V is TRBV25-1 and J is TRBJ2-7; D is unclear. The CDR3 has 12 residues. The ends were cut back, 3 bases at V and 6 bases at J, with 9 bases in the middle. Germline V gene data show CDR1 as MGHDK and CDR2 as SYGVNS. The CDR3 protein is CASSEWYGEQYF. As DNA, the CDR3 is TGTGCCAGCAGTGAGTGGTACGGCGAGCAGTACTTC.

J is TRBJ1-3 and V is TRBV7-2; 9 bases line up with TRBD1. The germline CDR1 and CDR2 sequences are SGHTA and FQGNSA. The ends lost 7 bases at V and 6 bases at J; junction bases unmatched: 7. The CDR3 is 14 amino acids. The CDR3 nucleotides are TGTGCCAGCACCTCGGACAGGGGCGTAAACACCATATATTTT. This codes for CASTSDRGVNTIYF.

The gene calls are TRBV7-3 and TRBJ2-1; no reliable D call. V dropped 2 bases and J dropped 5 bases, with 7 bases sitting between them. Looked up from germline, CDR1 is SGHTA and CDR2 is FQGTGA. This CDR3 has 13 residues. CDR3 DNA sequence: TGTGCCAGCAGCTTAGGTCGAGACAATGAGCAGTTCTTC. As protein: CASSLGRDNEQFF.

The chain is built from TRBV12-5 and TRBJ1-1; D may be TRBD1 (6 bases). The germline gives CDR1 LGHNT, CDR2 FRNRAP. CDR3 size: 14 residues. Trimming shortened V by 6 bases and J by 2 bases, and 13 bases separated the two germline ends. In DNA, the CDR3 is TGTGCTAGTGGCTACGGGACAACCAACACTGAAGCTTTCTTT. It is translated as CASGYGTTNTEAFF.

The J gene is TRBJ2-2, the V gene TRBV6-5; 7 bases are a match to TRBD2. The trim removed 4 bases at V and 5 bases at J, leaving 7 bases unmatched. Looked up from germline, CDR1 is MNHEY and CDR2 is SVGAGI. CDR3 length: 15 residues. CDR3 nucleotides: TGTGCCAGCAGTTTGTGGAGGGGAGGGACCGGGGAGCTGTTTTTT. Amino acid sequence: CASSLWRGGTGELFF.

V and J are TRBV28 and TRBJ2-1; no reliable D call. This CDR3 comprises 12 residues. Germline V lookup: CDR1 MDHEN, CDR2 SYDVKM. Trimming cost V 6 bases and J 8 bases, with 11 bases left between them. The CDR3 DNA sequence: TGTGCCAGCAGCCCGGAGCCCCATGAGCAGTTCTTC. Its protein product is CASSPEPHEQFF.

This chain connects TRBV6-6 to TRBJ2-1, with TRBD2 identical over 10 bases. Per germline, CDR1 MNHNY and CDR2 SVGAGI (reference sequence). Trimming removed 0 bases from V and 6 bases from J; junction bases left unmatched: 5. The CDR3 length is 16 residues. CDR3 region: CASSYSRAGGINEQFF. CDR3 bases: TGTGCCAGCAGTTACTCCCGAGCGGGGGGGATCAATGAGCAGTTCTTC.

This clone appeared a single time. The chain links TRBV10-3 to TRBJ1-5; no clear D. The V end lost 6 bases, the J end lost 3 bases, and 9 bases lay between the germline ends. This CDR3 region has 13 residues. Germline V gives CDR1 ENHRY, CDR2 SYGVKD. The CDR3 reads CAIRAAVNQPQHF. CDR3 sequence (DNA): TGTGCCATCAGAGCGGCAGTCAATCAGCCCCAGCATTTT.

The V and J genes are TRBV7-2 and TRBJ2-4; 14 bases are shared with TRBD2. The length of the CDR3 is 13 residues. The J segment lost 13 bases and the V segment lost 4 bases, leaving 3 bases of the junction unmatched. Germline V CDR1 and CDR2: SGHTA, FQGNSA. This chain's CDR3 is CASSSGLAGEQYF. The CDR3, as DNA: TGTGCCAGCAGCTCGGGACTAGCGGGAGAACAGTACTTC. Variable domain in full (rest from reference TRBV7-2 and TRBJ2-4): GAGVSQSPSNKVTEKGKDVELRCDPISGHTALYWYRQSLGQGLEFLIYFQGNSAPDKSGLPSDRFSAERTGGSVSTLTIQRTQQEDSAVYLCASSSGLAGEQYFGAGTRLSVL.